This TCR beta chain appears in the sequencing data of a study of beta chain features in type 1 diabetes. Overall study findings and caveats: Type 1 diabetes patients had moderately but significantly shorter TCRB CDR3s in all four CD4+ subsets.

Expressed TCRB transcripts were sequenced because the entire RNA isolate underwent reverse transcription. The protocol was immunoSEQ multiplex PCR, while the TCRdb copy is restricted to in-frame clones and leaves out a portion. Here the sample spans about 740,000 clones, roughly 13% being singletons. The sample holds a few counts of this clone. Its target is not known. Purity exceeding 95% was reached by all sorted populations. V gave up 5 bases and J gave up 4 bases, with 15 bases separating them. Germline V gene lookup returns CDR1 MDHEN and CDR2 SYDVKM. The CDR3 is 15 residues long. The TCR originated in a man between 18 and 29 years old with type 1 diabetes. The chain recombines TRBV28 with TRBJ1-3; D uncertain. The sequencing sample was made of naive CD4+ T cells from blood. The CDR3 loop reads CASSTSTEFGNTIYF. The CDR3 DNA follows: TGTGCCAGCAGTACCTCCACAGAGTTCGGAAACACCATATATTTT.